One and the same sample provided the 3 T cell receptor beta chains below, sequenced in a study of T cells expressing NK-cell markers. TCRdb reworked the 5' RACE reads into one entry per CDR3 protein, no DNA. The sample table includes 350,000 to 450,000 distinct CDR3 sequences. The material sequenced was blood T cells: a sorted CD56 or NKG2C T cell subset, CD4+ or CD8+ T cells, or bulk PBMC T cells (not recorded which). The receptors here all came from a man aged 18-75 years in good health.

The chain recombines TRBV9 with TRBJ2-3; checking the TCRdb D call of TRBD1 is not possible without DNA. The CDR3 has 19 amino acids. Germline V gives CDR1 SGDLS, CDR2 YYNGEE. CDR3 in amino acids: CASSVGGSRGRRNTDTQYF.

The V gene is TRBV10-3, the J gene TRBJ1-4. CDR3 length: 11 residues. Germline V CDR1 and CDR2: ENHRY, SYGVKD. CDR3 region: CAIRGNEKLFF.

The chain uses TRBV5-8 and TRBJ2-5; no DNA is available, so the TRBD1 call from TCRdb remains unchecked. The CDR3 is made up of 15 amino acids. The germline V gene has CDR1 SGHTS and CDR2 YDEGEE. The CDR3 here is CASSLGAGGPETQYF. The whole variable domain, remainder taken from reference TRBV5-8 and TRBJ2-5, is EAGVTQSPTHLIKTRGQQATLRCSPISGHTSVYWYQQALGLGLQFLLWYDEGEERNRGNFPPRFSGRQFPNYSSELNVNALELEDSALYLCASSLGAGGPETQYFGPGTRLLVL.